This TCR beta chain was sequenced in a study of regulatory T cells in long-lasting Graves disease. Findings and caveats of the study: The study found lower TCR diversity in persistent Graves' patients than in newly diagnosed ones.

V lost 6 bases and J lost 8, with 10 bases in between. Germline V gene sequence: CDR1 MNHNS, CDR2 SASEGT. This CDR3 spans 11 amino acids. Time point defined: persistent/refractory GD, antithyroid drugs over 5 years with positive TRAb. Scientists built the TCR library using RNA that was extracted from PBMCs. Graves' disease diagnosis was established per American Thyroid Association guidelines. Combining iRepertoire HTBI primers with Arm-PCR of CDR3 regions, the authors built TCR beta libraries. TCRdb redid the calling of the multiplex PCR reads with MiXCR, one entry per CDR3 protein. The sample shows roughly 490,000 distinct CDR3 sequences, around a fifth of them seen only once. This clonotype was counted ten times or more. Its target is unknown.

The input for sequencing was peripheral blood mononuclear cells (PBMCs), taken when the disease was refractory, from a patient treated with antithyroid drugs. The chain combines TRBV6-1 with TRBJ1-2; D is undetermined. The clonotype was recovered from a female donor with Graves disease. The CDR3 DNA is TGTGCCAGCAGCTTCGTGGGGGGCTACACCTTC. It specifies CASSFVGGYTF.